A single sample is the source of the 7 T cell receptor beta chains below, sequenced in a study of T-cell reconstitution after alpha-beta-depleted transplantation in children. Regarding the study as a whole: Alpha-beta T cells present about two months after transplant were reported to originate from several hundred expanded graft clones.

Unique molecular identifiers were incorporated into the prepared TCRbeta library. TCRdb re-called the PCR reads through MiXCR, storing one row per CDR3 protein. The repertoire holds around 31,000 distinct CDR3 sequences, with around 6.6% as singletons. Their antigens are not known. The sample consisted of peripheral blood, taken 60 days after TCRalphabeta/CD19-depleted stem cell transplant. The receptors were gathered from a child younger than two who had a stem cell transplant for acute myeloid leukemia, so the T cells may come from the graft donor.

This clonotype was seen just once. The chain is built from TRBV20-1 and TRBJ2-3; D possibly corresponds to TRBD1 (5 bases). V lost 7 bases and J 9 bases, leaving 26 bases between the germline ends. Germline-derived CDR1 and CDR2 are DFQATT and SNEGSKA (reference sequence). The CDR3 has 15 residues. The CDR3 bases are TGCAGTGGGGGCCAGCCTCAGGGCCTCAGAGGCACGCAGTATTTT. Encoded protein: CSGGQPQGLRGTQYF.

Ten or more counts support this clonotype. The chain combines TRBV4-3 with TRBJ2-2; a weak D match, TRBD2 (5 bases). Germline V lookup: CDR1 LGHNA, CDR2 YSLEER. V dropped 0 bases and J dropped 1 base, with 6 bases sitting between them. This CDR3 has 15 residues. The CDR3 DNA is TGCGCCAGCAGCCAAGAAGAGGGGAACACCGGGGAGCTGTTTTTT. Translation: CASSQEEGNTGELFF.

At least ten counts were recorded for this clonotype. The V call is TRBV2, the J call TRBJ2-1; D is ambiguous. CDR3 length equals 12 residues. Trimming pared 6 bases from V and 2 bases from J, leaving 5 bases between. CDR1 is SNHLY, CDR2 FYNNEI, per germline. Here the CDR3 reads CASSEAYNEQFF. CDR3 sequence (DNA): TGTGCCAGCAGCGAGGCCTACAATGAGCAGTTCTTC.

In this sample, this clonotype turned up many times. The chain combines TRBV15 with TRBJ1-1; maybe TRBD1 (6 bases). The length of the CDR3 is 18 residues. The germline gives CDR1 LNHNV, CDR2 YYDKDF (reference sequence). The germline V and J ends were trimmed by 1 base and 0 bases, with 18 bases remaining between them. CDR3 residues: CATSRAPWGATVNTEAFF. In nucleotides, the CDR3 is TGTGCCACCAGCAGAGCGCCCTGGGGGGCTACAGTGAACACTGAAGCTTTCTTT.

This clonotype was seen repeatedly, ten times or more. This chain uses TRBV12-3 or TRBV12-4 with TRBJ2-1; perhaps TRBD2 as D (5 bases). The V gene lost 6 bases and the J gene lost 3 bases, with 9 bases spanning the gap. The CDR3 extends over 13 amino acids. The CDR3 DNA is TGTGCCAGCAGACACGGGGTCTACAATGAGCAGTTCTTC. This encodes CASRHGVYNEQFF.

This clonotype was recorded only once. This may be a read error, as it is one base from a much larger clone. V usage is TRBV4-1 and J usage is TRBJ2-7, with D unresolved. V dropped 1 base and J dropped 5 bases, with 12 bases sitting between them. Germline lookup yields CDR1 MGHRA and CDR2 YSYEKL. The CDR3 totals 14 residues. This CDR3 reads CASSQVWATDEQYF. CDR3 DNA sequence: TGCGCCAGCAGCCAAGTATGGGCCACCGACGAGCAGTACTTC.

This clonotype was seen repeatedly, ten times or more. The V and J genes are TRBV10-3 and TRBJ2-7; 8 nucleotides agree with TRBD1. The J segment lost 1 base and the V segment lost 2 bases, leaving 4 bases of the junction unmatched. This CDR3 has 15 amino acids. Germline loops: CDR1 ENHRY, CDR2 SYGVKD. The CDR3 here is CAISEGQGSSYEQYF. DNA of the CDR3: TGTGCCATCAGTGAGGGACAGGGATCATCCTACGAGCAGTACTTC.